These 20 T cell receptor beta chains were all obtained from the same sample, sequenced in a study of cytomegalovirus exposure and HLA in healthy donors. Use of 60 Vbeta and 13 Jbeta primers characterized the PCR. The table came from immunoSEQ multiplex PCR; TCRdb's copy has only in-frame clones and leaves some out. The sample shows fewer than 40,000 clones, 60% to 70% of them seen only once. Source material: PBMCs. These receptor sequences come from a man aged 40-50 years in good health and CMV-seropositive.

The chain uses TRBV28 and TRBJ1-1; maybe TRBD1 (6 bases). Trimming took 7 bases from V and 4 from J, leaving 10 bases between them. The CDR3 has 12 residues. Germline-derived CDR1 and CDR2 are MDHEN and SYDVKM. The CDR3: CASKVGGTEAFF. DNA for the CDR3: TGTGCCAGCAAAGTAGGGGGCACTGAAGCTTTCTTT.

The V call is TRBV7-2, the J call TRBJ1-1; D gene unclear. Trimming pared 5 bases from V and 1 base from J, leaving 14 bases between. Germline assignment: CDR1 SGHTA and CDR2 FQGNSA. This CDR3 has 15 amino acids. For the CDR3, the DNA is TGTGCCAGCAGCCGGACCTTAGAGGGGAACACTGAAGCTTTCTTT. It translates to CASSRTLEGNTEAFF.

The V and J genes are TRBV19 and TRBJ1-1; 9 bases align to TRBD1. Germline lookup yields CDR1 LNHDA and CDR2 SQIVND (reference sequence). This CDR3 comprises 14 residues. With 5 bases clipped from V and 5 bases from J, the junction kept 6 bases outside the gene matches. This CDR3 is CASSFRTGVTEAFF. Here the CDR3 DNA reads TGTGCCAGTAGTTTCCGGACAGGGGTTACTGAAGCTTTCTTT.

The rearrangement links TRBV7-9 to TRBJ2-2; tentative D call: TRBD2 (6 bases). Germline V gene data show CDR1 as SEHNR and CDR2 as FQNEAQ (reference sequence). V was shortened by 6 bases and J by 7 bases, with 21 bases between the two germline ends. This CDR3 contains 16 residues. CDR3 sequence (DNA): TGTGCCAGCAGACACTTAACCCGGGGGTTCGGCGGGGAGCTGTTTTTT. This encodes CASRHLTRGFGGELFF.

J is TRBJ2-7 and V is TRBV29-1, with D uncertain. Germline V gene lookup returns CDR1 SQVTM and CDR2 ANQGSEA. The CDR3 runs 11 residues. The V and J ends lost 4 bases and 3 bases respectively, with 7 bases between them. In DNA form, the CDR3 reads TGCAGCGTTGGGCAAAACTACGAGCAGTACTTC. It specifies CSVGQNYEQYF.

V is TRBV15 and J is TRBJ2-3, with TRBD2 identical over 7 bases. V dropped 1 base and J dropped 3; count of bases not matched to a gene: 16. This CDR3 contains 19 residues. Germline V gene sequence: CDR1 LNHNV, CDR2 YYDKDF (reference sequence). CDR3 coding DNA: TGTGCCACCAGCAGAGGCCTCCTCGCACGTGGGGGGGGGACAGATACGCAGTATTTT. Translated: CATSRGLLARGGGTDTQYF.

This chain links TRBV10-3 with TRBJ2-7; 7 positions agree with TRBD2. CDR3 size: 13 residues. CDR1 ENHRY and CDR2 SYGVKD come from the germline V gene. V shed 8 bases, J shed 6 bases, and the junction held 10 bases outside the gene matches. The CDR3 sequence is CAIGLRQRGEQYF. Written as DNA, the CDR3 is TGTGCCATCGGCTTGAGACAGCGGGGCGAGCAGTACTTC.

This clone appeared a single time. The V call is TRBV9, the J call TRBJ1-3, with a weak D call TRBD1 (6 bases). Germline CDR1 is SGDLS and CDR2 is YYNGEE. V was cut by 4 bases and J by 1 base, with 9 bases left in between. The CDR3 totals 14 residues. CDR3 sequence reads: CASSLGTSGNTIYF. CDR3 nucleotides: TGTGCCAGCAGCCTAGGGACATCTGGAAACACCATATATTTT.

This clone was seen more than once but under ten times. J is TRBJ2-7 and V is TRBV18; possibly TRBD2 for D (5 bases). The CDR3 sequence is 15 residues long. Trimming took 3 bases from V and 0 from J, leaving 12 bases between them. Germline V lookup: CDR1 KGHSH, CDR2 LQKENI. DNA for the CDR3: TGTGCCAGCTCACCGATCGAGGGTGGCTCCTACGAGCAGTACTTC. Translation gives CASSPIEGGSYEQYF.

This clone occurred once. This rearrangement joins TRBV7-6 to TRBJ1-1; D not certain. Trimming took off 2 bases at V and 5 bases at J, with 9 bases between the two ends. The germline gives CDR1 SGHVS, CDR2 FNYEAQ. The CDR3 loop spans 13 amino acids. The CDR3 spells CASSLKRGTEAFF. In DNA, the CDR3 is TGTGCCAGCAGCTTAAAGCGAGGGACTGAAGCTTTCTTT.

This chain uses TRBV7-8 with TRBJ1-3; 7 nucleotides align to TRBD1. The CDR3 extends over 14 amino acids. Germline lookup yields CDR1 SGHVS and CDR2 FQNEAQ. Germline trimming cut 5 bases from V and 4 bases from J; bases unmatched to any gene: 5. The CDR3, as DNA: TGTGCCAGCAGCGGACCGGGACAGGGAAACACCATATATTTT. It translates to CASSGPGQGNTIYF.

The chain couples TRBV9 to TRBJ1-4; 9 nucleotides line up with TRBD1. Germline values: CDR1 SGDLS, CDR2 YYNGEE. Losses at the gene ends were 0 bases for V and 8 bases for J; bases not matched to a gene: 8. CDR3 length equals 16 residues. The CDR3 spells CASSVENRGLGEKLFF. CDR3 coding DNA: TGTGCCAGCAGCGTAGAAAACAGGGGGCTTGGGGAAAAACTGTTTTTT.

CDR3 region: CASSQTTGVGSYEQYF. CDR3 coding DNA: TGCGCCAGCAGCCAAACTACAGGGGTGGGGAGCTACGAGCAGTACTTC. This chain joins TRBV5-1 and TRBJ2-7; TRBD1 aligns across 7 bases. The CDR3 contains 16 residues. Germline loops: CDR1 SGHRS, CDR2 YFSETQ. V lost 4 bases and J lost 3; bases outside the gene matches: 13. The variable domain in full, completed from reference TRBV5-1 and TRBJ2-7, reads KAGVTQTPRYLIKTRGQQVTLSCSPISGHRSVSWYQQTPGQGLQFLFEYFSETQRNKGNFPGRFSGRQFSNSRSEMNVSTLELGDSALYLCASSQTTGVGSYEQYFGPGTRLTVT.

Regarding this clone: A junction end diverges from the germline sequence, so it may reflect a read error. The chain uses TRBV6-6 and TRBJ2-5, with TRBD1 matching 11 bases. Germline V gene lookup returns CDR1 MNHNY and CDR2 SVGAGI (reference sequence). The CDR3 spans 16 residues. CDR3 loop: CASSYSRTGGQKTQYF. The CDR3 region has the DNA TGTGCCAGCAGTTACTCCAGGACAGGGGGCCAAAAGACCCAGTACTTC.

In DNA, the CDR3 is TGTGCCAGCAGTCCTAGTGAGACAGGGTACTATGGCTACACCTTC. Protein: CASSPSETGYYGYTF. The V gene is TRBV5-6, the J gene TRBJ1-2; TRBD1 agrees at 7 bases. Germline CDR1 is SGHDT and CDR2 is YYEEEE. Trimming at V came to 5 bases and at J to 3 bases, leaving 10 bases not matched to a gene. The CDR3 covers 15 residues.

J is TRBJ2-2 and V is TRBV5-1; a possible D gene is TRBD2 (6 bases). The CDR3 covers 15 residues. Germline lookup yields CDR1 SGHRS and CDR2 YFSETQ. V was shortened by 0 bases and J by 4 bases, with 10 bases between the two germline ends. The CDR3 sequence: CASSLAGGGTGELFF. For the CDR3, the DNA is TGCGCCAGCAGCTTGGCCGGGGGAGGCACCGGGGAGCTGTTTTTT. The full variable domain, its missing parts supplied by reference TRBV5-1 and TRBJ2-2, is KAGVTQTPRYLIKTRGQQVTLSCSPISGHRSVSWYQQTPGQGLQFLFEYFSETQRNKGNFPGRFSGRQFSNSRSEMNVSTLELGDSALYLCASSLAGGGTGELFFGEGSRLTVL.

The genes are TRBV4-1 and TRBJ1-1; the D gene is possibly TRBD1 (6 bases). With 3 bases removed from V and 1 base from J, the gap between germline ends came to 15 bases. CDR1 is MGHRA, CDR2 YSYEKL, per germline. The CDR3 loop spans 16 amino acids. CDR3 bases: TGCGCCAGCAGCCAGGACCCAGGGGAGCCGAACACTGAAGCTTTCTTT. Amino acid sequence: CASSQDPGEPNTEAFF.

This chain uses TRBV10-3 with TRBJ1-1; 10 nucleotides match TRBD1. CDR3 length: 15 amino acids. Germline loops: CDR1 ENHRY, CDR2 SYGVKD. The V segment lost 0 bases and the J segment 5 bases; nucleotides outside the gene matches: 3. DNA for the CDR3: TGTGCCATCAGTGAGTCGGAGGGACAGGGGACTGAAGCTTTCTTT. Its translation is CAISESEGQGTEAFF.

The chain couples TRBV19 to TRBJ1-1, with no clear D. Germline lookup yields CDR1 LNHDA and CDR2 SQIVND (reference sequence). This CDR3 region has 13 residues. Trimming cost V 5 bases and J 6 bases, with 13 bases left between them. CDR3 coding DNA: TGTGCCAGTAGTCTCCGGGCGGGCGCTGAAGCTTTCTTT. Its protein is CASSLRAGAEAFF.

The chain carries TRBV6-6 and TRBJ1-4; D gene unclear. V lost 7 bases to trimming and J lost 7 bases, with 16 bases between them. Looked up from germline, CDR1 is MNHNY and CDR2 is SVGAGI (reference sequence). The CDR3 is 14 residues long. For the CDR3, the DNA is TGTGCCAGCACCCGGGGAGTCGGGAGTGAAAAACTGTTTTTT. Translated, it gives CASTRGVGSEKLFF.